This T cell receptor (beta chain) was retrieved from a study of blood T cell repertoires in COVID-19. Whole-study context: Acute and convalescent COVID-19 specimens originated in the United States, Italy and Spain. Sources were T cells, B-cell-depleted T cells, or PBMCs; the material itself was cDNA or gDNA.

In the original workflow: Using reference gene primer amplification, nucleated cell counts were estimated. Clones were read by immunoSEQ multiplex PCR, and TCRdb kept only the in-frame ones, dropping some. The DNA gave D and trimming, while V, J and clone size come from that table. The table shows approximately 400,000 clones, with 88% occurring only once. Germline values: CDR1 MRHNA, CDR2 SNTAGT. The V gene end was trimmed by 5 bases and the J gene end by 0 bases; junction bases not matched to a gene: 4. The CDR3 has 14 residues. Participants, about 18 to 95 years old, spanned around 25 US areas. The sequenced sample was PBMCs or T cells enriched from blood (not recorded which). This clonotype originated in a woman aged 18-29 years who had recovered from COVID-19. The chain uses TRBV6-4 and TRBJ2-7, with TRBD1 matching 7 bases. CDR3 loop: CASSCWDSSYEQYF. DNA for the CDR3: TGTGCCAGCAGTTGCTGGGACAGCTCCTACGAGCAGTACTTC.